This T cell receptor beta chain emerged from a study of shared clonotypes between healthy human individuals. Study-wide results and limits: The study found roughly 5% of naive CD4 clonotypes shared across several donors.

This clone was observed once. The target antigen is unknown. Several immunoSEQ 96-well plates shared each subset's DNA, each plate a replicate. Method: immunoSEQ multiplex PCR; TCRdb's copy keeps in-frame clones and lacks some. The data hold over a million clones, with roughly 96% observed a single time. Caucasian adults living in Nashville, Tennessee, provided all samples. Subsets obtained from CD4+ cells comprised CD45RA+ naive and CD45RA-negative memory cells. The sample taken for sequencing was naive CD4+ T cells sorted from blood. Specified subset: CD45RA+ positively selected. The sequence came from a man aged 30 to 39 in good health.

The CDR3 nucleotides are TGTGCCAGTAGTATAGCGGGAGGGACGAACACCGGGGAGCTGTTTTTT. Translation gives CASSIAGGTNTGELFF. The chain couples TRBV19 to TRBJ2-2, with 8 bases that match TRBD2. The CDR3 loop spans 16 amino acids. Looked up from germline, CDR1 is LNHDA and CDR2 is SQIVND (reference sequence). Trimming took 1 base from V and 0 from J; bases not matched to a gene: 1. Full variable domain (rest looked up from reference TRBV19 and TRBJ2-2): DGGITQSPKYLFRKEGQNVTLSCEQNLNHDAMYWYRQDPGQGLRLIYYSQIVNDFQKGDIAEGYSVSREKKESFPLTVTSAQKNPTAFYLCASSIAGGTNTGELFFGEGSRLTVL.